This T cell receptor (beta chain) was profiled in a study of blood T cell repertoires in COVID-19. The CDR3 contains 15 residues. With 5 bases clipped from V and 2 bases from J, the junction kept 9 bases outside the gene matches. Germline assignment: CDR1 SGHRS and CDR2 YFSETQ. TCRdb keeps only in-frame clones here, not all; method: immunoSEQ multiplex PCR. This sample carries 200,000 to 300,000 clones, about nine tenths of them seen once, and the ten largest clones take roughly 2.5%. Participants were aged about 18 to 90 years, lived in around 25 US areas, and enrolled virtually. Assignments of participants to cohorts depended upon their own reported clinical history.

Sequencing input: PBMCs or T cells enriched from blood (not recorded which). The receptor was derived from a woman in her thirties or forties with acute COVID-19. The J gene is TRBJ1-1, the V gene TRBV5-1; 7 nucleotides line up with TRBD1. The CDR3 spells CASRRPTGSNTEAFF. The CDR3 coding sequence is TGCGCCAGCAGACGCCCGACAGGGTCTAACACTGAAGCTTTCTTT.